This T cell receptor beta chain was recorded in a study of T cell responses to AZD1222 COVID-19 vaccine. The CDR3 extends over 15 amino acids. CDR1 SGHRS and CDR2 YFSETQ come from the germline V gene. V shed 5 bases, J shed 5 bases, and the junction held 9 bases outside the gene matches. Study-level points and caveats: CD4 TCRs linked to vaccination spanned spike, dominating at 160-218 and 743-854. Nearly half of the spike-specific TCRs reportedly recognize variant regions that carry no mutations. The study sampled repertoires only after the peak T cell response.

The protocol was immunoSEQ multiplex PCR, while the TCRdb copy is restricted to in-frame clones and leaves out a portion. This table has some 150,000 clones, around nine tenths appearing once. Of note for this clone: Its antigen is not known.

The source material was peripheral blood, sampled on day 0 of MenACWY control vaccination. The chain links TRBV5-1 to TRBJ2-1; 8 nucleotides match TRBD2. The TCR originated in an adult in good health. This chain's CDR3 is CASSLSGSGHNEQFF. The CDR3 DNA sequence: TGCGCCAGCAGTCTCAGCGGGAGTGGCCACAATGAGCAGTTCTTC.